This T cell receptor (beta chain) appears in the sequencing data of a study of Tregs in tolerant kidney transplant recipients. Per the germline V gene, CDR1 is LGHNA and CDR2 is YSLEER. The CDR3 contains 18 residues. The V gene end was trimmed by 6 bases and the J gene end by 0 bases; junction bases not matched to a gene: 11. Produced via immunoSEQ multiplex PCR; TCRdb's table is partial and in-frame only. The repertoire holds some 57,000 clones, with approximately 90% as singletons. Recipients received nonmyeloablative bone marrow transplants from related graft donors, with transient mixed chimerism.

The source material was CD8+ T cells from blood (PBMCs), sampled 24 months after the transplant. The sequence was collected from a human patient who received a combined kidney and bone marrow transplant. Some T cells may be graft donor cells. V and J are TRBV4-3 and TRBJ2-7; 13 bases are shared with TRBD2. As DNA, the CDR3 is TGCGCCAGCAGGGTTGGGACTAGCGGGGAGAAATCCTCCTACGAGCAGTACTTC. Translation gives CASRVGTSGEKSSYEQYF.